This paragraph covers one TCR beta chain sequence. Its antigen is unidentified. The data were taken from a study of T cell responses to AZD1222 COVID-19 vaccine. Profiling relied on immunoSEQ multiplex PCR, and the TCRdb table lists in-frame clones only, not all of them. This table holds more than 90,000 clones, 85% to 90% found once. Study-level results: Mostly white British, mostly female donors; authors suggested clonal diversity may be underestimated. Across spike, vaccine-associated CD4 TCRs were found, dominant at 160-218 and 743-854. Epitopes outside B.1.351 and B.1.1.7 mutated regions reportedly drew nearly half of spike TCRs. Spike-specific TCR breadth and depth rose after two AZD1222 doses.

This CDR3 is built from 14 residues. Germline-derived CDR1 and CDR2 are SEHNR and FQNEAQ (reference sequence). After removal of 1 base from V and 6 bases from J, the junction contained 2 bases not matched to a gene. This chain uses TRBV7-9 with TRBJ2-2; TRBD1 matches 7 bases. The specimen comprised peripheral blood, sampled on day 0 of AZD1222 vaccination. The source is an adult in good health. The CDR3 spells CASSLVQGAGELFF. The CDR3 DNA reads as TGTGCCAGCAGCTTAGTCCAGGGGGCCGGGGAGCTGTTTTTT. Together with reference TRBV7-9 and TRBJ2-2, the CDR3 gives the full variable domain: DTGVSQNPRHKITKRGQNVTFRCDPISEHNRLYWYRQTLGQGPEFLTYFQNEAQLEKSRLLSDRFSAERPKGSFSTLEIQRTEQGDSAMYLCASSLVQGAGELFFGEGSRLTVL.